This TCR beta chain was recorded in a study of T cells after yellow fever vaccination. Study outcomes and limitations: Secondary responses were weaker yet peaked faster, day 5 versus 15. Post-booster reappearance was seen for most primary-vaccination clones (about 96% CD4, 85% to 90% CD8). Relatively few clonotypes were ones that appeared in both CD4 and CD8 compartments.

With regard to this clonotype: Its antigen is not identified.

Germline values: CDR1 LGHNA, CDR2 YSLEER. This CDR3 has 16 amino acids. V dropped 4 bases and J dropped 1; count of bases not matched to a gene: 5. TCRdb passed the 5' RACE reads through MiXCR, listing each CDR3 protein once. The sample contains about 580,000 distinct CDR3 sequences, 17% of which appear only once. The sequence derives from a man aged 18-30 years who received the YFV17D yellow fever vaccine. The source material was PBMCs, sampled less than 6 days after the first yellow fever vaccination. The chain uses TRBV4-3 and TRBJ1-4; 8 bases align to TRBD1. CDR3 sequence reads: CASSRQGPGTNEKLFF. The CDR3 DNA reads TGCGCCAGCAGCCGACAGGGGCCAGGAACTAATGAAAAACTGTTTTTT.